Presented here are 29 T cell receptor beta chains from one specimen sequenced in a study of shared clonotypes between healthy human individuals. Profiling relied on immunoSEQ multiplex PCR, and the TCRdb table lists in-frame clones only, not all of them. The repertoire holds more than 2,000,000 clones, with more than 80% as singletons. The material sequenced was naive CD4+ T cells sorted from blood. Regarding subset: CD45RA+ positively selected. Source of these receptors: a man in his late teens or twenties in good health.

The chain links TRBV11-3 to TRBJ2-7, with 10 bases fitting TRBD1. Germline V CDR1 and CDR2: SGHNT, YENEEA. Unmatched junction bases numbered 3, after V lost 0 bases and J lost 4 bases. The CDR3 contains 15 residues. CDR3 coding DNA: TGTGCCAGCAGCTTAGACGGGACAGGGGTTTACGAGCAGTACTTC. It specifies CASSLDGTGVYEQYF.

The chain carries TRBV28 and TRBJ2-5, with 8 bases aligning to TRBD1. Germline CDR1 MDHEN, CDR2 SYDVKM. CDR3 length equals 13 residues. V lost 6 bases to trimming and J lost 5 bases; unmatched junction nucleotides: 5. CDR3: CASSPGGMETQYF. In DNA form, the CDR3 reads TGTGCCAGCAGCCCAGGGGGCATGGAGACCCAGTACTTC.

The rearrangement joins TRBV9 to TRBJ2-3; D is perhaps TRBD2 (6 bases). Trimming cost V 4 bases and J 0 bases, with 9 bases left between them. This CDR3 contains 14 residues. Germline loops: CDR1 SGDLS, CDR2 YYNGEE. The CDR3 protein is CASSWTTSTDTQYF. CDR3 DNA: TGTGCCAGCAGCTGGACTACTAGCACAGATACGCAGTATTTT.

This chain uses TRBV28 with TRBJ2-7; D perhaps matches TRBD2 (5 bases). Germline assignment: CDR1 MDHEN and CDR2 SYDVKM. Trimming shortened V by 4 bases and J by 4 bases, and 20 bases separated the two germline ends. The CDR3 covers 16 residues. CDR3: CASSSPGRNLGYEQYF. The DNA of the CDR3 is TGTGCCAGCAGTTCTCCGGGGAGAAATCTAGGGTACGAGCAGTACTTC.

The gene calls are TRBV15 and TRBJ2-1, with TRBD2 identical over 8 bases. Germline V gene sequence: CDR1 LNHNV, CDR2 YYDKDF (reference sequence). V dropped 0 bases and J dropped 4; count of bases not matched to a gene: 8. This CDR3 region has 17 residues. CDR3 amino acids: CATSREVAGSLYNEQFF. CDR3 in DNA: TGTGCCACCAGCAGAGAGGTAGCGGGGTCACTTTACAATGAGCAGTTCTTC. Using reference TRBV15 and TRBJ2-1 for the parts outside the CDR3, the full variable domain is DAMVIQNPRYQVTQFGKPVTLSCSQTLNHNVMYWYQQKSSQAPKLLFHYYDKDFNNEADTPDNFQSRRPNTSFCFLDIRSPGLGDTAMYLCATSREVAGSLYNEQFFGPGTRLTVL.

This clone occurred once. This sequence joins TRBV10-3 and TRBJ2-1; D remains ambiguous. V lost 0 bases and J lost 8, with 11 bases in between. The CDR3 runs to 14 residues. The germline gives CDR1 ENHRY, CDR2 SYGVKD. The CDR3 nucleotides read TGTGCCATCAGTGAGTCCTTCGACATTCATGAGCAGTTCTTC. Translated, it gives CAISESFDIHEQFF.

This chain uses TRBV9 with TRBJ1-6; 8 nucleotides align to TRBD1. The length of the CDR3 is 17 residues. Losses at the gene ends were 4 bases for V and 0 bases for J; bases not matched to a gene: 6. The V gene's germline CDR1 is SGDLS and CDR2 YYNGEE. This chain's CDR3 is CASSKGQASSYNSPLHF. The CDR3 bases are TGTGCCAGCAGCAAGGGACAGGCGAGCTCCTATAATTCACCCCTCCACTTT.

CDR3 DNA: TGTGCCAGTAGCGGCCGAAGCAGGGGTTATTATACTGAAGCTTTCTTT. It is translated as CASSGRSRGYYTEAFF. V is TRBV19 and J is TRBJ1-1, with D maybe TRBD1 (6 bases). The V gene's germline CDR1 is LNHDA and CDR2 SQIVND (reference sequence). The V gene lost 6 bases and the J gene lost 5 bases, with 22 bases spanning the gap. This CDR3 has 16 amino acids.

For the CDR3, the DNA is TGTGCCAGCAGCTTGCGCCAGGGGAAGACTGAAGCTTTCTTT. This gives the protein CASSLRQGKTEAFF. The rearrangement links TRBV5-6 to TRBJ1-1; possibly TRBD1 for D (6 bases). Trimming removed 1 base from V and 5 bases from J, with 12 bases in between. Germline lookup yields CDR1 SGHDT and CDR2 YYEEEE. The CDR3 runs to 14 residues.

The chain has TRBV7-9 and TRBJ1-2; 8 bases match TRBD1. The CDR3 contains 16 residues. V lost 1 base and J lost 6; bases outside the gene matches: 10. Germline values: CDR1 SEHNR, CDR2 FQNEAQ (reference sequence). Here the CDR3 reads CASSLVPQGAGDGYTF. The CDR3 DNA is TGTGCCAGCAGCTTAGTACCGCAGGGGGCCGGAGATGGCTACACCTTC.

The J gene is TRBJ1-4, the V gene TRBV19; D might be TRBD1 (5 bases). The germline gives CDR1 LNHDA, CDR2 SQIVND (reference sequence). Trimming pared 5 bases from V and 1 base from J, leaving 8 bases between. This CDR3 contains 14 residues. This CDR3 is CASSQTVTNEKLFF. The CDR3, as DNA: TGTGCCAGTAGTCAGACAGTAACTAATGAAAAACTGTTTTTT.

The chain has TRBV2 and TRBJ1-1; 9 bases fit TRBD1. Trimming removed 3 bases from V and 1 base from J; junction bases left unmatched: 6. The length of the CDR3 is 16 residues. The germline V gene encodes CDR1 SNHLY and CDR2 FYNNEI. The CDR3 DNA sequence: TGTGCCAGCAGTGAGGGACAGGGTGTGCCGAACACTGAAGCTTTCTTT. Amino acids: CASSEGQGVPNTEAFF.

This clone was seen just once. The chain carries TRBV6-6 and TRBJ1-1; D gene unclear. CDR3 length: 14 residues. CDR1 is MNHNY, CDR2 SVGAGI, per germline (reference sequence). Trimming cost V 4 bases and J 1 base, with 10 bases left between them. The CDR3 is CASSWRKANTEAFF. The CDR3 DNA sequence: TGTGCCAGCAGTTGGCGGAAGGCGAACACTGAAGCTTTCTTT.

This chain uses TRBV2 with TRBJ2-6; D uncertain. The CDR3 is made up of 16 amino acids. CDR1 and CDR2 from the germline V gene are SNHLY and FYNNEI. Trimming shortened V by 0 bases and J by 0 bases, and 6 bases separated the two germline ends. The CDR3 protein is CASSEAVSSGANVLTF. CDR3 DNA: TGTGCCAGCAGTGAAGCAGTAAGCTCTGGGGCCAACGTCCTGACTTTC.

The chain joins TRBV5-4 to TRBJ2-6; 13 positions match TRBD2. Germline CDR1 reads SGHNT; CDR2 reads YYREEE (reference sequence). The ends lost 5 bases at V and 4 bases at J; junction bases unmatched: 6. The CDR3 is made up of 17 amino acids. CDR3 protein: CASSGTSGILGANVLTF. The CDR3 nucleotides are TGTGCCAGCAGTGGGACTAGCGGGATTCTCGGGGCCAACGTCCTGACTTTC.

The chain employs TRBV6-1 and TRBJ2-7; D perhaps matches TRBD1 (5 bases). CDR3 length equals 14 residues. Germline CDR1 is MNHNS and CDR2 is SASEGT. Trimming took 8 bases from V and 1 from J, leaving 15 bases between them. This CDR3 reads CASYPFDSSYEQYF. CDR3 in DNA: TGTGCCAGCTATCCATTTGACAGTTCCTACGAGCAGTACTTC.

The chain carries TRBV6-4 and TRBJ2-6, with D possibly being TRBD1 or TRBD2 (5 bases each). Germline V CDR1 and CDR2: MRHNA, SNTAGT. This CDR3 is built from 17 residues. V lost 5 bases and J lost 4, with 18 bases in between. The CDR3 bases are TGTGCCAGCAGTCCTGGGGTCGGCAGGGACGGGGCCAACGTCCTGACTTTC. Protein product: CASSPGVGRDGANVLTF.

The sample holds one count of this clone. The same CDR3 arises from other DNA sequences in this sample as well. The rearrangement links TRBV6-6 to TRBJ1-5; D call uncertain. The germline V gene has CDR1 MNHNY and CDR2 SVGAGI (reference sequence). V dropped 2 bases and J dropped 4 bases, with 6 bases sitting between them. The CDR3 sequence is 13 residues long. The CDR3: CASSYTSNQPQHF. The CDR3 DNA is TGTGCCAGCAGTTACACCTCGAATCAGCCCCAGCATTTT.

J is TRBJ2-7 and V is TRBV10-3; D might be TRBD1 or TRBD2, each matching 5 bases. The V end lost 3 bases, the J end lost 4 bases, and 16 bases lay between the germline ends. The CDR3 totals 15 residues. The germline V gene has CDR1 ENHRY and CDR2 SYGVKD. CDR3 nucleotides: TGTGCCATCAGTGACCCCAGCCGAGGGGCTTACGAGCAGTACTTC. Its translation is CAISDPSRGAYEQYF.

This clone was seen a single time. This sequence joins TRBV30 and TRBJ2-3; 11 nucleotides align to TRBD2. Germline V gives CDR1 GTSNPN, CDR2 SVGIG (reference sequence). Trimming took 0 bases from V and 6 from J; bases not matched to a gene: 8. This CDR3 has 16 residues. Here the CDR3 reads CAWSVGIAGGVDTQYF. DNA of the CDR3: TGTGCCTGGAGTGTAGGAATAGCGGGAGGGGTTGATACGCAGTATTTT.

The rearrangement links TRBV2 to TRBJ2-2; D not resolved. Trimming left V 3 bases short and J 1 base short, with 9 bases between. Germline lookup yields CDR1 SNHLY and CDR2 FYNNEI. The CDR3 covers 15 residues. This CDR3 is CASSELGMNTGELFF. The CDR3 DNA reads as TGTGCCAGCAGTGAGCTGGGGATGAACACCGGGGAGCTGTTTTTT.

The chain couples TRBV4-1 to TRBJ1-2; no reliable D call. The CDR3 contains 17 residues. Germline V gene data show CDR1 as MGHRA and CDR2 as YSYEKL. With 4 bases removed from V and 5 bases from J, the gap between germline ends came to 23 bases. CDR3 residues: CASSLRAYSMGDYGYTF. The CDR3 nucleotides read TGCGCCAGCAGCCTAAGGGCGTACTCCATGGGCGATTATGGCTACACCTTC.

CDR3 sequence (DNA): TGTGCCAGCAGCGTAGACCGGGACAGGTCACGAAAACTGTTTTTT. It encodes CASSVDRDRSRKLFF. The chain has TRBV9 and TRBJ1-4; TRBD1 matches 8 bases. This CDR3 has 15 residues. Losses at the gene ends were 0 bases for V and 10 bases for J; bases not matched to a gene: 8. Germline CDR1 SGDLS, CDR2 YYNGEE.

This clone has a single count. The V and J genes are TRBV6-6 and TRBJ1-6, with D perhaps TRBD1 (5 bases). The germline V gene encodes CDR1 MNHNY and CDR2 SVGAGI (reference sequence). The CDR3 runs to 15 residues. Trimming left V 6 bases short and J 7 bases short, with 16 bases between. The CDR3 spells CASSGDRASNSPLHF. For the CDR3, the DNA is TGTGCCAGCAGCGGAGACAGAGCCTCGAATTCACCCCTCCACTTT.

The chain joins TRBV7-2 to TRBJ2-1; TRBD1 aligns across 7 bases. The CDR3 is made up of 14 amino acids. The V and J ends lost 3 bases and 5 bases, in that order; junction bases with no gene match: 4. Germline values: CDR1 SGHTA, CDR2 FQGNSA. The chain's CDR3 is CASSFGTGDNEQFF. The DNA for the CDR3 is TGTGCCAGCAGCTTCGGAACAGGGGACAATGAGCAGTTCTTC.

The CDR3 sequence: CASSQRLEEKLFF. The DNA for the CDR3 is TGTGCCAGCAGCCAGAGATTGGAAGAAAAACTGTTTTTT. The chain links TRBV5-8 to TRBJ1-4; D call uncertain. V lost 4 bases to trimming and J lost 8 bases, with 12 bases between them. This CDR3 contains 13 residues. Germline CDR1 and CDR2: SGHTS and YDEGEE.

CDR3 coding DNA: TGTGCCAGCAGCTTAGCCCCGGGCAGCCTTAACATTCAGTACTTC. Protein: CASSLAPGSLNIQYF. This chain joins TRBV11-2 and TRBJ2-4; D uncertain. Germline loops: CDR1 SGHAT, CDR2 FQNNGV. The V and J ends lost 1 base and 7 bases respectively, with 14 bases between them. This CDR3 contains 15 residues.

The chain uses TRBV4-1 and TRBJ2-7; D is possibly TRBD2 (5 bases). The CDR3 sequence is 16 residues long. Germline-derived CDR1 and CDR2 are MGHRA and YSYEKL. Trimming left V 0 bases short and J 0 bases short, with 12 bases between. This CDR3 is CASSQDVLGSSYEQYF. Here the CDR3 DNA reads TGCGCCAGCAGCCAAGATGTCCTAGGGAGCTCCTACGAGCAGTACTTC.

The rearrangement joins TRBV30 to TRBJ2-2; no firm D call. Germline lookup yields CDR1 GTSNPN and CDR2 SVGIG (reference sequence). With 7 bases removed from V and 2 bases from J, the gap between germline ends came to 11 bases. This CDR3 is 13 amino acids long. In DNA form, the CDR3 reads TGTGCCTCCCCCAGCCGTAACACCGGGGAGCTGTTTTTT. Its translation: CASPSRNTGELFF.